These 31 T cell receptor beta chains were sequenced from one sample in a study of shared clonotypes between healthy human individuals. TCRdb keeps only in-frame clones here, not all; method: immunoSEQ multiplex PCR. The repertoire includes 450,000 to 500,000 clones, over 70% of them detected once, and 9.5% to 15% sits in the top ten. Material for sequencing was PBMCs. The receptors were gathered from a woman aged 35 to 49 in good health. Some clones in this sample may be carry-over from other donors' samples.

Remarks on this clone: This likely traces to a read error, being one base from a far larger clone. Different DNA sequences within this sample yield the same CDR3. The gene calls are TRBV7-8 and TRBJ1-3; D gene ambiguous. This CDR3 has 14 residues. The germline gives CDR1 SGHVS, CDR2 FQNEAQ. The CDR3 loop is CASSLSVSGNTIYF. The CDR3 DNA reads as TGTGCCAGCAGCTTATCCGTCTCTGGAAACACCATATACTTT.

About this clone itself: Within the sample, other DNA sequences also encode this same CDR3. The J gene is TRBJ1-3, the V gene TRBV7-9, with D tentatively TRBD1 (6 bases). The CDR3 is 13 amino acids. V was pared by 4 bases and J by 4 bases, with 8 bases between. The V gene's germline CDR1 is SEHNR and CDR2 FQNEAQ (reference sequence). The CDR3 bases are TGTGCCAGCAGCTCGGGGGCGGGAAACACCATATATTTT. Its protein product is CASSSGAGNTIYF.

The rearrangement links TRBV7-2 to TRBJ2-7; D unresolved. This CDR3 is built from 14 residues. The V end lost 4 bases, the J end lost 7 bases, and 17 bases lay between the germline ends. Germline CDR1 is SGHTA and CDR2 is FQGNSA. The CDR3: CASSSRRLAEEQYF. The CDR3 DNA follows: TGTGCCAGCAGCTCCCGGCGGTTGGCGGAAGAGCAGTACTTC.

Concerning this clone: Since a far larger clone is one base different, this is likely a read error. Other DNA sequences within the sample encode an identical CDR3. This chain connects TRBV7-7 to TRBJ1-5; perhaps TRBD1 as D (6 bases). The germline V gene encodes CDR1 SSHAT and CDR2 FNYEAQ (reference sequence). Trimming removed 4 bases from V and 4 bases from J, with 23 bases in between. The length of the CDR3 is 18 residues. CDR3 amino acids: CASSSYRRAQGRNQPQHF. The CDR3 nucleotides read TGTGCCAGCAGCTCATACCGACGGGCTCAGGGGAGAAATCAGCCCCAGCATTTT.

This rearrangement joins TRBV18 to TRBJ2-5, with D possibly matching TRBD1 (6 bases). Germline V gene data show CDR1 as KGHSH and CDR2 as LQKENI. The CDR3 contains 15 residues. The V end was cut by 3 bases, the J end by 7 bases, with 18 bases between. CDR3 residues: CASSPDADSLGTQYF. CDR3 nucleotide sequence: TGTGCCAGCTCACCGGATGCGGACAGCCTTGGGACCCAGTACTTC.

The rearrangement uses TRBV6-1 and TRBJ1-1; 9 positions match TRBD1. Germline assignment: CDR1 MNHNS and CDR2 SASEGT. The J segment lost 3 bases and the V segment lost 1 base, leaving 3 bases of the junction unmatched. The CDR3 extends over 15 amino acids. In DNA form, the CDR3 reads TGTGCCAGCAGTGAAGAGGGGACAGGGCACACTGAAGCTTTCTTT. Its translation is CASSEEGTGHTEAFF.

There are many counts of this clone. The chain has TRBV29-1 and TRBJ2-1, with TRBD2 matching over 11 bases. CDR3 length: 14 residues. Trimming removed 4 bases from V and 6 bases from J; junction bases left unmatched: 5. CDR1 and CDR2 (germline): SQVTM, ANQGSEA. CDR3 DNA sequence: TGCAGCGTTGTGCGCCTAGCGGGAGGCAATGAGCAGTTCTTC. Amino acids: CSVVRLAGGNEQFF.

About this clone itself: No conserved phenylalanine or tryptophan is present at the end of the CDR3, so a read error is the likely explanation. The chain is built from TRBV5-6 and TRBJ1-1, with TRBD1 as a possible D gene (5 bases). The CDR3 spans 14 residues. The V gene lost 4 bases and the J gene lost 5 bases, with 15 bases spanning the gap. Germline assignment: CDR1 SGHDT and CDR2 YYEEEE. CDR3 sequence (DNA): TGTGCCAGCAGCCCTCGAGGGGCCTGGACTGAAGCTTTCCTT. This translates into CASSPRGAWTEAFL.

Here the CDR3 DNA reads TGCGCCAGCAGCATAGGGGGTGGAAGTGAAAAACTGTTTTTT. Its protein is CASSIGGGSEKLFF. The chain links TRBV5-1 to TRBJ1-4, with D tentatively TRBD1 (6 bases). CDR3 length: 14 amino acids. V was clipped by 4 bases and J by 7 bases, with 14 bases between them. From germline, CDR1 is SGHRS and CDR2 YFSETQ.

A single count supports this clone. A single base is all that separates this from a far larger clone, so a read error is likely. This sample includes further DNA sequences coding for the same CDR3. The chain recombines TRBV29-1 with TRBJ2-7; a weak D match, TRBD1 (5 bases). V lost 6 bases to trimming and J lost 7 bases, with 25 bases between them. The germline gives CDR1 SQVTM, CDR2 ANQGSEA. The CDR3 loop spans 15 amino acids. The CDR3 spells CSVASGFLGLREQYF. In DNA form, the CDR3 reads TGCAGCGTAGCCTCAGGGTTCCTCGGGCTTAGGGAGCAGTACTTC.

The sample holds one count of this clone. The rearrangement uses TRBV9 and TRBJ2-2, with no clear D. V was pared by 2 bases and J by 4 bases, with 6 bases between. There are 13 residues in the CDR3. Germline loops: CDR1 SGDLS, CDR2 YYNGEE. CDR3 sequence: CASSVDPTGELFF. As DNA, the CDR3 is TGTGCCAGCAGCGTTGACCCCACCGGGGAGCTGTTTTTT.

Of note for this clone: A far larger clone is a single base away, which makes a read error likely. Other DNA variants within this sample encode the same CDR3. The chain employs TRBV5-6 and TRBJ1-2; TRBD1 agrees at 8 bases. The germline gives CDR1 SGHDT, CDR2 YYEEEE. There are 16 residues in the CDR3. CDR3 in amino acids: CASSPDRAFLNYGYTF. The CDR3, as DNA: TGTGCCAGCAGCCCGGACAGGGCTTTCCTTAACTATGGCTACACATTC.

As concerns this clone: A far larger clone is just one base off, so this is likely a read error. This sequence joins TRBV4-3 and TRBJ1-2, with TRBD1 as a possible D gene (5 bases). Germline V CDR1 and CDR2: LGHNA, YSLEER. The CDR3 spans 17 residues. V shed 3 bases and J shed 6 bases, with 23 bases lying between them. CDR3 sequence: CASSHIPTGVMGHGYTF. CDR3 nucleotides: TGCGCCAGCAGCCACATCCCGACGGGGGTCATGGGGCATGGCTACACCTTC.

This sequence joins TRBV7-2 and TRBJ2-5, with 10 bases aligning to TRBD2. Germline loops: CDR1 SGHTA, CDR2 FQGNSA. J gave up 5 bases and V 8 bases, and 5 bases lay outside the gene matches. The length of the CDR3 is 13 residues. CDR3 sequence reads: CASSALAGETQYF. CDR3 in DNA: TGTGCCAGCTCAGCACTAGCGGGGGAGACCCAGTACTTC.

The sample holds a few counts of this clone. The genes are TRBV7-9 and TRBJ2-1; 8 bases are a match to TRBD2. Per germline, CDR1 SEHNR and CDR2 FQNEAQ (reference sequence). CDR3 length: 13 residues. J was trimmed by 9 bases and V by 5 bases; bases with no gene match: 6. This CDR3 reads CASSLGTRGEQFF. The CDR3 DNA reads TGTGCCAGCAGCCTCGGGACTAGAGGTGAGCAGTTCTTC.

The V and J genes are TRBV5-1 and TRBJ2-5, with TRBD1 as a possible D gene (5 bases). CDR3 length: 14 amino acids. The germline V and J ends were trimmed by 4 bases and 5 bases, with 15 bases remaining between them. Per the germline V gene, CDR1 is SGHRS and CDR2 is YFSETQ. In DNA, the CDR3 is TGCGCCAGCAGCCCTCAGGGAAGATTTGAGACCCAGTACTTC. This codes for CASSPQGRFETQYF.

This sequence joins TRBV5-1 and TRBJ2-4; D gene ambiguous. Germline values: CDR1 SGHRS, CDR2 YFSETQ. The CDR3 spans 15 residues. V lost 0 bases, J lost 9 bases, and 16 bases lay in between. CDR3 sequence (DNA): TGCGCCAGCAGCTTGGCCGTGGCTGGGGATGGCATTCAGTACTTC. This codes for CASSLAVAGDGIQYF.

The chain employs TRBV7-9 and TRBJ1-2, with D tentatively TRBD1 (5 bases). V was clipped by 5 bases and J by 3 bases, with 16 bases between them. This CDR3 region has 15 residues. Germline CDR1 is SEHNR and CDR2 is FQNEAQ (reference sequence). CDR3 nucleotide sequence: TGTGCCAGCAGCCGGGCAGGGCCGCCAGACTATGGCTACACCTTC. It translates to CASSRAGPPDYGYTF.

A single count supports this clone. The genes are TRBV7-2 and TRBJ2-7; D not certain. Germline CDR1 SGHTA, CDR2 FQGNSA. Deletions cut 5 bases from V and 9 bases from J, with 20 bases between. The CDR3 extends over 14 amino acids. In nucleotides, the CDR3 is TGTGCCAGCAGCATCACCTCCCTAGGTTCCGGGCAGTACTTC. Protein sequence: CASSITSLGSGQYF.

The chain couples TRBV5-1 to TRBJ1-1; D is ambiguous. The CDR3 has 13 amino acids. V lost 4 bases and J 0 bases, leaving 7 bases between the germline ends. In germline, CDR1 is SGHRS, CDR2 YFSETQ. The CDR3 sequence: CASSIEMNTEAFF. The CDR3 coding sequence is TGCGCCAGCAGCATAGAAATGAACACTGAAGCTTTCTTT.

The CDR3 bases are TGTGCCAGTAGTACCCGGGACAGGGGACGCATCGATGGCTACACCTTC. Its translation: CASSTRDRGRIDGYTF. V gene TRBV19 combines with J gene TRBJ1-2; 10 nucleotides line up with TRBD1. With 4 bases clipped from V and 6 bases from J, the junction kept 11 bases outside the gene matches. Germline CDR1 and CDR2: LNHDA and SQIVND (reference sequence). The CDR3 is made up of 16 amino acids.

The chain carries TRBV6-6 and TRBJ2-1, with 8 bases identical to TRBD2. Germline assignment: CDR1 MNHNY and CDR2 SVGAGI (reference sequence). CDR3 size: 15 residues. V lost 10 bases, J lost 4 bases, and 12 bases stayed unmatched. In DNA form, the CDR3 reads TGTGCCACCACGACGGCGGGAGGCGGGTACAATGAGCAGTTCTTC. It yields the protein CATTTAGGGYNEQFF.

The chain employs TRBV21-1 and TRBJ2-2; TRBD1 is the table's D call and was not checked against the DNA. TRBV21-1 is listed as a pseudogene. CDR3 length: 20 amino acids. The CDR3 nucleotides read TGTGCCAGCAGACAGGCGAATGAAGTTCCCGTTGGACAGAGTACCGGGGAGCTGTTTTTT. It yields the protein CASRQANEVPVGQSTGELFF.

The J gene is TRBJ2-7, the V gene TRBV5-4, with 8 bases lining up with TRBD2. CDR1 and CDR2 (germline): SGHNT, YYREEE (reference sequence). The CDR3 consists of 15 residues. The ends lost 5 bases at V and 5 bases at J; junction bases unmatched: 12. CDR3 loop: CASRPAGGARNEQYF. The CDR3 nucleotides read TGTGCCAGCAGACCCGCGGGGGGCGCGCGCAACGAGCAGTACTTC.

The chain links TRBV4-1 to TRBJ2-5; 7 nucleotides agree with TRBD2. V dropped 4 bases and J dropped 4; count of bases not matched to a gene: 6. The germline V gene has CDR1 MGHRA and CDR2 YSYEKL. The CDR3 is made up of 14 amino acids. CDR3 bases: TGCGCCAGCAGCCGTTCCGGGACTATAGAGACCCAGTACTTC. Protein product: CASSRSGTIETQYF.

This clone has only a few counts. The chain couples TRBV11-2 to TRBJ2-5; D unclear. Gene TRBJ2-7 matches the end of the DNA better, so the J call may be wrong. Germline V gives CDR1 SGHAT, CDR2 FQNNGV. The CDR3 totals 11 residues. CDR3 coding DNA: TGTGCCAGCAGATCCAGCTACGAGCAGTACTTC. Translating it yields CASRSSYEQYF.

This clone was seen a single time. A far larger clone is a single base away, which makes a read error likely. The sample has other DNA sequences that encode this CDR3 too. V gene TRBV6-6 combines with J gene TRBJ2-2; either TRBD1 or TRBD2 may supply D (5 bases each). V lost 9 bases, J lost 3 bases, and 14 bases lay in between. CDR3 length: 14 residues. The germline gives CDR1 MNHNY, CDR2 SVGAGI (reference sequence). CDR3 nucleotides: TGTGCCAGTAGGTCAGGGACGGACACCGGGGAGCTGTTTTTT. Translation: CASRSGTDTGELFF.

The CDR3 DNA follows: TGTGCCAGCAGTTCCCCGGGGGTACAAGCTAACTATGGCTACACCTTC. Amino acid sequence: CASSSPGVQANYGYTF. V gene TRBV28 combines with J gene TRBJ1-2; D might be TRBD1 (5 bases). The germline gives CDR1 MDHEN, CDR2 SYDVKM. V gave up 4 bases and J gave up 0 bases, with 15 bases separating them. This CDR3 region has 16 residues.

The chain has TRBV6-6 and TRBJ2-2, with D perhaps given as TRBD1 or TRBD2 (5 bases each). Germline V gene data show CDR1 as MNHNY and CDR2 as SVGAGI (reference sequence). Trimming removed 6 bases from V and 1 base from J, with 9 bases in between. CDR3 length: 14 residues. CDR3 bases: TGTGCCAGCAGCCCGGGGCAGAACACCGGGGAGCTGTTTTTT. This codes for CASSPGQNTGELFF.

The chain couples TRBV30 to TRBJ2-7, with 9 bases fitting TRBD1. After removal of 0 bases from V and 4 bases from J, the junction contained 10 bases not matched to a gene. The CDR3 length is 16 residues. Germline CDR1 is GTSNPN and CDR2 is SVGIG (reference sequence). CDR3 in amino acids: CAWSVPLSGQGYEQYF. CDR3 coding DNA: TGTGCCTGGAGTGTACCCCTCTCGGGACAGGGATACGAGCAGTACTTC.

The chain links TRBV2 to TRBJ2-5; the D call may be TRBD1 or TRBD2 (7 bases each). Trimming cost V 7 bases and J 4 bases, with 13 bases left between them. The CDR3 runs to 13 residues. Germline V lookup: CDR1 SNHLY, CDR2 FYNNEI. The CDR3 spells CASKGEGAETQYF. DNA of the CDR3: TGTGCCAGCAAAGGGGAGGGGGCAGAGACCCAGTACTTC.